The T cell receptor beta chain described here comes from a study of T cell responses to AZD1222 COVID-19 vaccine. About the study: Pooling was applied to second doses at about 4 or about 12 weeks. Broader study findings: The span of vaccine-associated CD4 TCRs extended across spike, with dominance at 160-218 and 743-854. Most donors were white British, females outnumbered males, and clonal diversity was possibly underestimated.

The repertoire was sequenced with immunoSEQ multiplex PCR; TCRdb's copy has only in-frame clones and lacks some. This sample yields about 83,000 clones, of which over 75% are seen a single time; about 28% belongs to the top ten. Worth noting for this clone: The antigen remains undetermined. Other DNA sequences in the sample encode the same CDR3.

The V gene end was trimmed by 0 bases and the J gene end by 1 base; junction bases not matched to a gene: 14. This CDR3 contains 19 residues. CDR1 LNHNV and CDR2 YYDKDF come from the germline V gene (reference sequence). Sequences were derived from peripheral blood, sampled on day 0 of AZD1222 vaccination. The receptor's source is an adult in good health. The chain links TRBV15 to TRBJ2-7; TRBD1 matches at 8 bases. CDR3 in amino acids: CATSRDGGGRGPGSYEQYF. CDR3 DNA: TGTGCCACCAGCAGAGATGGTGGTGGCAGGGGGCCGGGTTCCTACGAGCAGTACTTC.